Below are 7 T cell receptor beta chains sequenced from a single sample in a study of blood T cell repertoires in COVID-19. Clones were sequenced by immunoSEQ multiplex PCR, and TCRdb holds only the in-frame ones, with some missing. Of around 260,000 clones listed, about 80% are singletons. What was sequenced was PBMCs or T cells enriched from blood (not recorded which). These TCRs come from a man aged 25-45 years with acute COVID-19.

The V call is TRBV5-5, the J call TRBJ2-1; D is uncertain. Germline CDR1 is SGHKS and CDR2 is YYEKEE (reference sequence). The CDR3 loop spans 13 amino acids. Between the trimmed V and J ends, which lost 0 bases and 7 bases, there was a span of 8 bases. The CDR3 DNA sequence: TGTGCCAGCAGCTTGGCAGGCTTAAATGAGCAGTTCTTC. This codes for CASSLAGLNEQFF.

This clone was observed once. The genes are TRBV15 and TRBJ2-5; D uncertain. V was pared by 4 bases and J by 5 bases, with 14 bases between. There are 14 residues in the CDR3. Germline V gene sequence: CDR1 LNHNV, CDR2 YYDKDF (reference sequence). This chain's CDR3 is CATSTRPGLETQYF. The CDR3 bases are TGTGCCACCAGCACAAGACCCGGGTTGGAGACCCAGTACTTC.

The chain recombines TRBV4-2 with TRBJ1-2; D is unresolved. The V end lost 5 bases, the J end lost 4 bases, and 8 bases lay between the germline ends. The CDR3 spans 12 residues. Germline V lookup: CDR1 LGHNA, CDR2 YNFKEQ. The CDR3 DNA follows: TGTGCCAGCAGCGGGGAGGGCTATGGCTACACCTTC. It yields the protein CASSGEGYGYTF.

This chain links TRBV6-5 with TRBJ1-5; no firm D call. Germline V gives CDR1 MNHEY, CDR2 SVGAGI. Trimming stripped 8 bases from V and 0 bases from J, with 14 bases between. The CDR3 has 15 amino acids. CDR3 loop: CASGKTPDSNQPQHF. Written as DNA, the CDR3 is TGTGCCAGCGGTAAAACACCCGATAGCAATCAGCCCCAGCATTTT.

The V call is TRBV13, the J call TRBJ1-3; TRBD1 might be the D (5 bases). The ends were cut back, 6 bases at V and 7 bases at J, with 19 bases in the middle. The germline gives CDR1 PRHDT, CDR2 FYEKMQ (reference sequence). This CDR3 is 15 amino acids long. As DNA, the CDR3 is TGTGCCAGCAGTTCCGGGACTGAGATTAGTAACACCATATATTTT. The encoded protein is CASSSGTEISNTIYF.

The sample holds one count of this clone. The rearrangement links TRBV10-2 to TRBJ2-1, with TRBD1 as a possible D gene (5 bases). The CDR3 is 11 residues long. Germline CDR1 is WSHSY and CDR2 is SAAADI. With 6 bases removed from V and 9 bases from J, the gap between germline ends came to 9 bases. CDR3 region: CASRGQVEQFF. DNA of the CDR3: TGCGCCAGCAGGGGGCAGGTTGAGCAGTTCTTC.

In this sample, this clone turned up once. CDR3 amino acids: CASSLQPPGQNTEAFF. The CDR3 nucleotides read TGTGCCAGCAGCTTACAGCCGCCAGGGCAGAACACTGAAGCTTTCTTT. The chain couples TRBV7-2 to TRBJ1-1; tentative D call: TRBD1 (5 bases). CDR1 is SGHTA, CDR2 FQGNSA, per germline. V lost 2 bases to trimming and J lost 1 base, with 14 bases between them. The CDR3 is 16 residues long.